This T cell receptor beta chain derives from a study of T cells in Graves' hyperthyroidism and ophthalmopathy. Whole-study results and caveats: Blood also contained most expanded thyroid clonotypes above 0.001.

With a duration under 2 months, the hyperthyroidism was newly diagnosed in patients aged 18 to 65. Extraction of PBMCs used roughly 9.6 ml of fresh peripheral blood. Many counts were recorded for this clonotype. The target antigen is unknown. Amplification of TCR beta CDR3 regions used RNA as the template. HTBI primers were used for first-round RT-PCR of the TCR CDR3. TCRdb ran MiXCR on the multiplex PCR reads and lists one entry per CDR3 protein. The sample lists a few hundred thousand distinct CDR3 sequences; roughly an eighth were seen once. From germline, CDR1 is SGHRS and CDR2 YFSETQ. This CDR3 has 13 amino acids. Trimming stripped 6 bases from V and 7 bases from J, with 14 bases between.

The specimen sequenced was blood. This TCR was sampled from a woman aged 18-29 years with Graves' hyperthyroidism. This rearrangement joins TRBV5-1 to TRBJ2-1, with D perhaps assigned TRBD1 or TRBD2 (6 bases each). The DNA of the CDR3 is TGCGCCAGCAATTCGGGGGCAGATAATGAGCAGTTCTTC. Translating it yields CASNSGADNEQFF.